This TCR beta chain derives from a study of T cell responses to AZD1222 COVID-19 vaccine. Sequencing used immunoSEQ multiplex PCR; TCRdb keeps in-frame clones, though not all of them. Of approximately 170,000 clones in the sample, approximately 92% are singletons; the top ten hold around 6.9%. For this clone: Its antigen is undetermined.

Study findings and constraints: As reported, nearly half of all spike-specific TCRs target variant regions that are unmutated. Compared with day 0, the breadth and depth of the Spike-specific TCR repertoire rose significantly after two doses of AZD1222. Sampling that yielded the repertoires occurred only after the peak T cell response. Donors were chiefly white British, with a greater number of females, and clonal diversity was perhaps underestimated.

The CDR3 covers 13 residues. Trimming stripped 0 bases from V and 5 bases from J, with 8 bases between. This material consisted of peripheral blood, taken on day 0 of AZD1222 vaccination. The genes are TRBV12-3 or TRBV12-4 and TRBJ2-7; D gene unclear. The clonotype originates from an adult in good health. The CDR3 DNA follows: TGTGCCAGCAGTTTAGCGAACTTCCACGAGCAGTACTTC. Protein product: CASSLANFHEQYF.